Listed below are T cell receptor beta chains from one sample, sequenced in a study of blood T cell repertoires in COVID-19. The method was immunoSEQ multiplex PCR; TCRdb's version includes in-frame clones alone and lacks a portion of them. The data show 120,000 or so clones, 80% to 90% seen once. Sequencing input: peripheral blood. These receptors were obtained from a woman aged 60-75 years with acute or convalescent COVID-19. CDR3s include the opening cysteine and the closing phenylalanine or tryptophan. A D gene is named only where the DNA matches it firmly. Clone size is given for some rows only: seen once, a few or many times, or a class if the clone is expanded.

TRBJ2-3 NA TRBV4-1 NA TGCGCCAGCAGCCACTCCCATCCCCTTGGGACAACTTCGCCTAGCACAGATACGCAGTATTTT CASSHSHPLGTTSPSTDTQYF
TRBJ1-1 NA TRBV25-1 NA TGTGCCAGCAGTGAATATGGAGGGTCCGAAGCTTTCTTT CASSEYGGSEAFF
TRBJ2-2 NA TRBV7-2 TRBD2 TGTGCCAGCAGCTTAATGGCGGGGGGGCAAACCGGGGAGCTGTTTTTT CASSLMAGGQTGELFF
TRBJ2-5 NA TRBV6-5 TRBD2 TGTGCCAGCAGTCTACGGATAGTAGCGGGCGGCCAGTACTTC CASSLRIVAGGQYF
TRBJ1-2 NA TRBV7-9 NA TGTGCCAGCAGCTTTCAGGGGAGCTATGGCTACACCTTC CASSFQGSYGYTF
TRBJ1-5 once TRBV18 TRBD1 TGTGCCAGCTCTAGCGGACAGGTTGATAGCAATCAGCCCCAGCATTTT CASSSGQVDSNQPQHF
TRBJ2-5 NA TRBV4-2 NA TGTGCCAGCAGCCAAGAATGGGCAGGGCTGAGGGAGACCCAGTACTTC CASSQEWAGLRETQYF
TRBJ2-7 few TRBV5-6 TRBD1 TGTGCCAGCAGCTTAGCTCCGGGACAGTCATACTACGAGCAGTACTTC CASSLAPGQSYYEQYF
TRBJ1-5 NA TRBV10-2 TRBD1 TGCGCCAGCAGTGAGTCGGGACAGGCCAATCAGCCCCAGCATTTT CASSESGQANQPQHF
TRBJ2-5 few TRBV11-3 NA TGTGCCAGCAGCTTAGCAGGGGCCGGGGAGACCCAGTACTTC CASSLAGAGETQYF
TRBJ2-3 once TRBV7-9 NA TGTGCCAGCAGCCCGAAAGTACGATTCGGTGATACGCAGTATTTT CASSPKVRFGDTQYF
TRBJ1-4 few TRBV9 NA TGTGCCAGCAGCGTAGAAGCAGGAAGCCCGGAAAAACTGTTTTTT CASSVEAGSPEKLFF
TRBJ1-1 NA TRBV29-1 NA TGCAGCGTTGAGGGGGGGAAAGCGGCCACTGAAGCTTTCTTT CSVEGGKAATEAFF
TRBJ2-3 NA TRBV15 NA TGTGCCACCAGCCGAAGGACAGCAGAAGATACGCAGTATTTT CATSRRTAEDTQYF
TRBJ2-7 once TRBV2 NA TGTGCCACTCGGCGAGGCTACGAGCAGTACTTC CATRRGYEQYF
TRBJ2-5 NA TRBV28 TRBD1 TGTGCCAGCGGACAGGGGCAAGAGACCCAGTACTTC CASGQGQETQYF
TRBJ1-2 few TRBV7-9 NA TGTGCCAGCAGCCGGGAAGAGGCCTATGGCTACACCTTC CASSREEAYGYTF